A single sample is the source of the 7 T cell receptor beta chains below, sequenced in a study of vaccination effects on CD4 cells after COVID-19. For these receptors, no antigen is known. Before sequencing, viral peptide pools were used by the ViraFEST assay to expand antigen-specific CD4+ T cells. The culture ran for around ten days before CD4+ T cells were isolated. The infection with SARS-CoV-2 (confirmed by PCR) occurred in this person between March and December 2020. Profiled with immunoSEQ multiplex PCR; TCRdb holds only in-frame clones, not every one. The table records 63,000 or so clones, over 60% of them present only once. Source: CD4+ T cells from PBMCs cultured with HIV peptides, taken before COVID-19 vaccination. As to subset: HIV-1 Nef peptide pool negative control/reference culture. The receptors were sampled from a human donor who had a prior SARS-CoV-2 infection.

The rearrangement links TRBV13 to TRBJ2-7, with TRBD2 matching over 9 bases. V trimming: 6 bases; J trimming: 1 base; junction bases outside the gene matches: 10. This CDR3 contains 16 residues. Germline loops: CDR1 PRHDT, CDR2 FYEKMQ (reference sequence). In DNA, the CDR3 is TGTGCCAGCAGTCCGCGACTAGCGGAGCTATCCTACGAGCAGTACTTC. Residues: CASSPRLAELSYEQYF. The full variable domain, in which reference TRBV13 and TRBJ2-7 provide the parts outside the CDR3, is AAGVIQSPRHLIKEKRETATLKCYPIPRHDTVYWYQQGPGQDPQFLISFYEKMQSDKGSIPDRFSAQQFSDYHSELNMSSLELGDSALYFCASSPRLAELSYEQYFGPGTRLTVT.

The chain uses TRBV5-1 and TRBJ1-1; maybe TRBD1 (5 bases). The ends were cut back, 4 bases at V and 5 bases at J, with 15 bases in the middle. Germline values: CDR1 SGHRS, CDR2 YFSETQ. The CDR3 is 14 residues long. The CDR3 nucleotides read TGCGCCAGCAGCCGGTGGGGCGAGGGAACTGAAGCTTTCTTT. This codes for CASSRWGEGTEAFF.

A note on this clone: At one of its ends the junction is not consistent with the germline gene, which may arise from a read error. This same CDR3 is encoded by further DNA sequences in the sample. The V gene is TRBV9, the J gene TRBJ1-5; 9 nucleotides line up with TRBD1. Germline CDR1 reads SGDLS; CDR2 reads YYNGEE. The CDR3 covers 15 residues. Here the CDR3 DNA reads TGTGCCAGCAGCGGTGGACAGGGGCCCTCACAGCCCCAACATTTT. Residues: CASSGGQGPSQPQHF.

The chain combines TRBV10-3 with TRBJ2-3; D is undetermined. In germline, CDR1 is ENHRY, CDR2 SYGVKD. CDR3 size: 13 residues. V was shortened by 4 bases and J by 2 bases, with 7 bases between the two germline ends. The CDR3 reads CAISGRNTDTQYF. In DNA form, the CDR3 reads TGTGCCATCAGTGGCAGAAACACAGATACGCAGTATTTT.

The chain has TRBV7-3 and TRBJ2-7; D is perhaps TRBD1 or TRBD2 (6 bases each). This CDR3 is built from 13 residues. Germline V gene sequence: CDR1 SGHTA, CDR2 FQGTGA. The V gene lost 2 bases and the J gene lost 8 bases, with 13 bases spanning the gap. The CDR3 bases are TGTGCCAGCAGCTTAGCTTTGGGGGGCCAGCAGTACTTC. Its translation is CASSLALGGQQYF. The whole variable domain, remainder taken from reference TRBV7-3 and TRBJ2-7, is GAGVSQTPSNKVTEKGKYVELRCDPISGHTALYWYRQSLGQGPEFLIYFQGTGAADDSGLPNDRFFAVRPEGSVSTLKIQRTERGDSAVYLCASSLALGGQQYFGPGTRLTVT.

The chain has TRBV6-5 and TRBJ1-2, with 10 nucleotides matching TRBD1. The ends lost 7 bases at V and 4 bases at J; junction bases unmatched: 3. Germline V gene data show CDR1 as MNHEY and CDR2 as SVGAGI. This CDR3 contains 13 residues. The CDR3 DNA reads as TGTGCCAGCAACCGGGACAGGGGCTATGGCTACACCTTC. This codes for CASNRDRGYGYTF.

In DNA form, the CDR3 reads TGTGCCAGCAGCGCCCAGGGGCAGAACACTGAAGCTTTCTTT. This encodes CASSAQGQNTEAFF. The V gene is TRBV5-4, the J gene TRBJ1-1; tentatively, D is TRBD1 (6 bases). The germline CDR1 and CDR2 sequences are SGHNT and YYREEE (reference sequence). The CDR3 sequence is 14 residues long. Trimming removed 4 bases from V and 1 base from J, with 11 bases in between. The full variable domain, completed using reference TRBV5-4 and TRBJ1-1, is ETGVTQSPTHLIKTRGQQVTLRCSSQSGHNTVSWYQQALGQGPQFIFQYYREEENGRGNFPPRFSGLQFPNYSSELNVNALELDDSALYLCASSAQGQNTEAFFGQGTRLTVV.